This TCR beta chain was documented in a study of shared clonotypes between healthy human individuals. Assay: immunoSEQ multiplex PCR; the TCRdb copy retains only in-frame clones and omits some. This table has fewer than 700,000 clones, around 81% appearing once. Trimming removed 5 bases from V and 1 base from J; junction bases left unmatched: 3. CDR1 is LNHDA and CDR2 is SQIVND in the germline V gene (reference sequence). This CDR3 is built from 14 residues. The sample taken for sequencing was PBMCs. The chain carries TRBV19 and TRBJ1-1; TRBD1 matches 8 bases. The source of this sequence is a woman between 40 and 55 years old in good health. Some clones in this sample may be carry-over from other donors' samples. Written as DNA, the CDR3 is TGTGCCAGTAGTTTTGGGACAGGGAACACTGAAGCTTTCTTT. It yields the protein CASSFGTGNTEAFF.